Detailed here is one T cell receptor (beta chain). The data are from a study of cytomegalovirus exposure and HLA in healthy donors. PCR amplification relied on 60 Vbeta primers (plus 13 Jbeta primers). The repertoire was sequenced with immunoSEQ multiplex PCR; TCRdb's copy has only in-frame clones and lacks some. The data contain 200,000 to 250,000 clones, around 83% of them singletons. Per the germline V gene, CDR1 is MNHNS and CDR2 is SASEGT. CDR3 length: 22 residues. The V end lost 2 bases, the J end lost 1 base, and 27 bases lay between the germline ends. The V and J genes are TRBV6-1 and TRBJ2-6, with D unclear. Specimen: PBMCs. This sequence originates from a girl aged 10-17 years in good health and CMV-seronegative. CDR3 region: CASSERHATKNALRSGANVLTF. The CDR3 DNA is TGTGCCAGCAGTGAACGGCACGCAACTAAGAACGCACTGAGATCTGGGGCCAACGTCCTGACTTTC.